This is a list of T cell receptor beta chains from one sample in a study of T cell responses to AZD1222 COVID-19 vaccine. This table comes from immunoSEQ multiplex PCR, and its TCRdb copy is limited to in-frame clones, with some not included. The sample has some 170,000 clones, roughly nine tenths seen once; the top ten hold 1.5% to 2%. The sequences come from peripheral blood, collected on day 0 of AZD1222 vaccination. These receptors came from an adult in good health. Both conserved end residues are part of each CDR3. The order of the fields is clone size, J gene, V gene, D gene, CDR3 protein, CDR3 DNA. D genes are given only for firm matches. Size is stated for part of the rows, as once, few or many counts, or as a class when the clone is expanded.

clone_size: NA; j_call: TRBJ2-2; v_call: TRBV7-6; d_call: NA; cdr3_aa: CASSLGGINSGTGELFF; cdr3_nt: TGTGCCAGCAGCTTAGGAGGAATAAACTCGGGCACCGGGGAGCTGTTTTTT
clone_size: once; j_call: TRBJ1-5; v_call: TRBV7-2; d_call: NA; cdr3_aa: CASSLRTEISNQPQHF; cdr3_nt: TGTGCCAGCAGCTTACGGACAGAGATTAGCAATCAGCCCCAGCATTTT
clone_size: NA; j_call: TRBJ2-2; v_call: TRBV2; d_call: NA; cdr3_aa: CASSDKSNTGELFF; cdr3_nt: TGTGCCAGCAGTGATAAGTCGAACACCGGGGAGCTGTTTTTT
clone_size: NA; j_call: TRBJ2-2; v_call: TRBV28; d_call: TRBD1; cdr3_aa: CASSPFTGGSTGELFF; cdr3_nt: TGTGCCAGCAGTCCGTTCACAGGGGGCTCCACCGGGGAGCTGTTTTTT
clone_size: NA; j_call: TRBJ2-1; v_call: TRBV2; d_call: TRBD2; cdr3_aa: CASSLRGLAGIYNEQFF; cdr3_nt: TGTGCCAGCAGTCTCAGGGGACTAGCGGGGATCTACAATGAGCAGTTCTTC
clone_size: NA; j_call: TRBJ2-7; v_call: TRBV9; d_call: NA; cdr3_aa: CASSFRGEGHEQYF; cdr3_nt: TGTGCCAGCAGCTTCCGGGGCGAAGGCCACGAGCAGTACTTC
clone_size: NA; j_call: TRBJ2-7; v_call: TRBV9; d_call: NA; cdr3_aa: CASSPTPAGTHEQYF; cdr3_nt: TGTGCCAGCAGCCCAACCCCGGCTGGGACCCACGAGCAGTACTTC
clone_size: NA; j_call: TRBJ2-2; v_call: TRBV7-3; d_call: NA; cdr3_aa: CASSPLAAGNTGELFF; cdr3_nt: TGTGCCAGCAGCCCCCTCGCGGCAGGGAACACCGGGGAGCTGTTTTTT
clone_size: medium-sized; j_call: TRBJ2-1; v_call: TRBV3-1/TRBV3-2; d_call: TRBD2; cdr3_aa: CASSQDRGSGSPYNEQFF; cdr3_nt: TGTGCCAGCAGCCAAGATCGGGGTAGCGGGAGCCCCTACAATGAGCAGTTCTTC
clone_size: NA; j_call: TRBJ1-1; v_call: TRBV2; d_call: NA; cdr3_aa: CASSEQGEAFF; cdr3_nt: TGTGCCAGCAGTGAACAGGGGGAAGCTTTCTTT
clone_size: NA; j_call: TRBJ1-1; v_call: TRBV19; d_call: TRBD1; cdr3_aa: CASSPGTGVTEAFF; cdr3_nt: TGTGCCAGTAGTCCAGGGACAGGGGTGACTGAAGCTTTCTTT
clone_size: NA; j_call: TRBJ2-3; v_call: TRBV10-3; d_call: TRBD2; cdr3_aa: CAIMAGGGKDTQYF; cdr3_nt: TGTGCCATCATGGCGGGGGGTGGGAAAGATACGCAGTATTTT
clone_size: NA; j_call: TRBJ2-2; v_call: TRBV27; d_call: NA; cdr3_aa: CASSPRGGVGGELFF; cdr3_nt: TGTGCCAGCAGTCCCAGGGGAGGTGTCGGCGGGGAGCTGTTTTTT
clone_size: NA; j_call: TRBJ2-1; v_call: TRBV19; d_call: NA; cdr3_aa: CASSRLQGQYNEQFF; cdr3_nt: TGTGCCAGTAGTCGGTTACAGGGACAATACAATGAGCAGTTCTTC
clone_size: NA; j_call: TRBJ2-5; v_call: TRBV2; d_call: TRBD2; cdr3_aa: CASSDGLAGGQETQYF; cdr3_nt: TGTGCCAGCAGTGACGGACTAGCGGGAGGTCAAGAGACCCAGTACTTC
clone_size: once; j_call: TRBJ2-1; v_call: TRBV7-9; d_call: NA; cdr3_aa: CASSLDMTPSYNEQFF; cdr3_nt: TGTGCCAGCAGCTTAGATATGACGCCCTCCTACAATGAGCAGTTCTTC
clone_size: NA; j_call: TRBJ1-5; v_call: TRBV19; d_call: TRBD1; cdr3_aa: CASSNREGTGGGNQPQHF; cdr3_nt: TGTGCCAGCTCGAACAGGGAGGGGACAGGGGGCGGCAATCAGCCCCAGCATTTT
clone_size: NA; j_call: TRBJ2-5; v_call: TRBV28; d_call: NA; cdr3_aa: CASSPPPFAGATQETQYF; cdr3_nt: TGTGCCAGCAGTCCCCCCCCCTTTGCAGGGGCGACCCAAGAGACCCAGTACTTC
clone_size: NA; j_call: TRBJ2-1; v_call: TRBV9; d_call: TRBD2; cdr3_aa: CASSVDAAGGGNEQFF; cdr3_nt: TGTGCCAGCAGCGTAGATGCGGCGGGAGGAGGCAATGAGCAGTTCTTC
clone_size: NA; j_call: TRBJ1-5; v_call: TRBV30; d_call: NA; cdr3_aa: CAWSQTGDQPQHF; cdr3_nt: TGTGCCTGGAGTCAAACAGGCGATCAGCCCCAGCATTTT
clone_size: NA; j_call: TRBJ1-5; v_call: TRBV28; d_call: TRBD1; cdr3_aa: CASRKDRGSNNQPQHF; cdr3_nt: TGTGCCAGCCGGAAAGACAGGGGGTCTAACAATCAGCCCCAGCATTTT
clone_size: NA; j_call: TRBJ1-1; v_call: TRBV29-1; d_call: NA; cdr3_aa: CSVEKLGYTEAFF; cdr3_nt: TGCAGCGTTGAAAAGTTAGGGTACACTGAAGCTTTCTTT
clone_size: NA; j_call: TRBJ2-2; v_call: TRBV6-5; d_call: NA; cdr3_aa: CASSTGSAWGELFF; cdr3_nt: TGTGCCAGCAGTACCGGGTCGGCGTGGGGGGAGCTGTTTTTT
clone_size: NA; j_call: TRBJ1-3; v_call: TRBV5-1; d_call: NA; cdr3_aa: CASSLRGSGNTIYF; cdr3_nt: TGCGCCAGCAGCCTCCGGGGCTCTGGAAACACCATATATTTT
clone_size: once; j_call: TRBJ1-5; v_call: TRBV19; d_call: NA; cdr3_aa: CASSPPGGLVQPQHF; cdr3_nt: TGTGCCAGTAGTCCCCCGGGGGGGTTGGTTCAGCCCCAGCATTTT
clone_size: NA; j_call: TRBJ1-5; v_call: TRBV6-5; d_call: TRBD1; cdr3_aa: CASKGQDRHQPQHF; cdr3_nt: TGTGCCAGCAAGGGACAGGATCGTCATCAGCCCCAGCATTTT
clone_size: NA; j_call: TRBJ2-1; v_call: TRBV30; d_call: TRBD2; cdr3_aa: CAWSALAGDYNEQFF; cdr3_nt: TGTGCCTGGAGTGCCTTAGCGGGGGACTACAATGAGCAGTTCTTC
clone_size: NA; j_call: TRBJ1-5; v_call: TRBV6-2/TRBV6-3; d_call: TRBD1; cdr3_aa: CASSETRQGVNQPQHF; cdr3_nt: TGTGCCAGCAGTGAGACGAGACAGGGGGTGAATCAGCCCCAGCATTTT
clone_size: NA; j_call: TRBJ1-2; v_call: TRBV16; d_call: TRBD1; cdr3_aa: CASSQSDRGDYGYTF; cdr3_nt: TGTGCCAGCAGCCAATCGGACAGGGGAGACTATGGCTACACCTTC
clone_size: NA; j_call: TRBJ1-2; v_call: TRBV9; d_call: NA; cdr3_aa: CASSVVADNPWGYTF; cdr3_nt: TGTGCCAGCAGCGTAGTAGCGGACAACCCTTGGGGCTACACCTTC
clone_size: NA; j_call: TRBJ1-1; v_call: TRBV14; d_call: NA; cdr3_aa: CASSQSGLNTEAFF; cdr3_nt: TGTGCCAGCAGCCAGAGCGGCCTGAACACTGAAGCTTTCTTT
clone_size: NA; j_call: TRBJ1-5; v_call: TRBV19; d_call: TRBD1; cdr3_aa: CASSRDSWNQPQHF; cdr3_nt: TGTGCCAGTAGTCGGGACAGTTGGAATCAGCCCCAGCATTTT
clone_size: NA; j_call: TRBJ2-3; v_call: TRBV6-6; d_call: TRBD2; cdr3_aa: CASSTGLAASTDTQYF; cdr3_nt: TGTGCCAGCAGTACGGGACTAGCGGCTAGCACAGATACGCAGTATTTT
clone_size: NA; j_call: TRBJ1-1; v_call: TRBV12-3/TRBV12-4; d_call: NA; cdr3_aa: CASSLGAEKTAFF; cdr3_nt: TGTGCCAGCAGTTTAGGGGCGGAAAAAACGGCTTTCTTT
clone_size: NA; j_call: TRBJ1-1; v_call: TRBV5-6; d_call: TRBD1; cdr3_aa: CASSSDRGRIGTEAFF; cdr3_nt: TGTGCCAGCAGCTCGGACAGGGGAAGGATCGGCACTGAAGCTTTCTTT
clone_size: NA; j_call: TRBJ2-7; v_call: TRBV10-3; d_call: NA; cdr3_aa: CAISEGLEEQYF; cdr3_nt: TGTGCCATCAGTGAGGGGCTCGAGGAGCAGTACTTC
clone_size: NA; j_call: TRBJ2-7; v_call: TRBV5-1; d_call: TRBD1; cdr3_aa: CASSRGTGGTHEQYF; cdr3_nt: TGCGCCAGCAGCCGGGGGACAGGGGGGACCCACGAGCAGTACTTC
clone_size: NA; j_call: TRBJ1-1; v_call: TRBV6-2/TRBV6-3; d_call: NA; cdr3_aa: CASSPRDTEAFF; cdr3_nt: TGTGCCAGCAGCCCTCGGGATACTGAAGCTTTCTTT
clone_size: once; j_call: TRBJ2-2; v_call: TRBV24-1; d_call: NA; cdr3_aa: CATSDLGRGTGELFF; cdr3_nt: TGTGCCACCAGTGATTTGGGCAGGGGAACCGGGGAGCTGTTTTTT
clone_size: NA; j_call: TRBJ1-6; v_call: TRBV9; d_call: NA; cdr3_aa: CASSVEAGSPLHF; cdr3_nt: TGTGCCAGCAGCGTAGAAGCGGGCTCACCCCTCCACTTT
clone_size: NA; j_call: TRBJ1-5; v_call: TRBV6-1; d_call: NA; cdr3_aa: CASSEASAGNQPQHF; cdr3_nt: TGTGCCAGCAGTGAGGCCTCGGCGGGCAATCAGCCCCAGCATTTT
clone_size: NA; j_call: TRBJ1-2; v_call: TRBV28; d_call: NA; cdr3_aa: CASSLNVGAISGYTF; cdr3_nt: TGTGCCAGCAGTTTAAATGTGGGGGCAATCTCTGGCTACACCTTC
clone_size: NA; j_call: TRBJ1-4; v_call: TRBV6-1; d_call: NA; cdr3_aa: CASSEMGATNEKLFF; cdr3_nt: TGTGCCAGCAGTGAAATGGGGGCTACTAATGAAAAACTGTTTTTT
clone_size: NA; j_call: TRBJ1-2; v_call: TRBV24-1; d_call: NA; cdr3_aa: CATSENLRVFGYTF; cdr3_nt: TGTGCCACCAGTGAAAACCTCAGGGTTTTCGGCTACACCTTC
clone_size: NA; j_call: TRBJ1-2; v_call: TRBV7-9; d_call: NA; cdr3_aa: CASSMETTGLYGYTF; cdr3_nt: TGTGCCAGCAGCATGGAAACGACAGGACTCTATGGCTACACCTTC
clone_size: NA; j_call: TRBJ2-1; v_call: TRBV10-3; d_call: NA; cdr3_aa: CAISASSPGQFF; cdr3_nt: TGTGCCATCAGTGCTAGTTCCCCCGGGCAGTTCTTC
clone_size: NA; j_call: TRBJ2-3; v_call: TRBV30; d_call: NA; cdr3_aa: CAWSVGGHLRTDTQYF; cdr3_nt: TGTGCCTGGAGTGTGGGGGGCCATCTACGCACAGATACGCAGTATTTT
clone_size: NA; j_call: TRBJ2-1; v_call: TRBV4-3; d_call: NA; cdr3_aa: CASSQVWRSYNEQFF; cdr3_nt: TGCGCCAGCAGCCAAGTGTGGCGCTCCTACAATGAGCAGTTCTTC
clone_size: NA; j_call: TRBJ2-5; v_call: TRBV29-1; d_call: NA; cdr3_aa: CSVELGLETQYF; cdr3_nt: TGCAGCGTTGAACTCGGATTGGAGACCCAGTACTTC